What follows are 20 T cell receptor beta chains derived from one specimen sequenced in a study of metastatic and nonmetastatic thyroid tumors. Ahead of thyroid surgery, no patient had received treatment of any kind. TCRdb reanalyzed the PCR reads with MiXCR. Among a few thousand clones listed, approximately 40% were seen once. Sequencing was carried out using adjacent normal tissue. The receptors were gathered from a female donor with papillary thyroid cancer or a benign thyroid nodule (not recorded which). Some clones in this sample may be carry-over from other donors' samples.

This clone is labeled medium-sized. This sequence joins TRBV25-1 and TRBJ2-3; 7 bases agree with TRBD1. Trimming cost V 1 base and J 0 bases; bases outside gene matches: 10. The CDR3 loop spans 18 amino acids. The germline CDR1 and CDR2 sequences are MGHDK and SYGVNS. CDR3 amino acids: CASSESVIGDRSTDTQYF. The CDR3, as DNA: TGTGCCAGCAGTGAATCGGTTATTGGGGACAGAAGCACAGATACGCAGTATTTT.

The chain is built from TRBV6-2 or TRBV6-3 and TRBJ2-1; 11 nucleotides agree with TRBD2. CDR1 is MNHEY and CDR2 is SVGEGT in the germline V gene. V shed 5 bases, J shed 1 base, and the junction held 10 bases outside the gene matches. The CDR3 extends over 18 amino acids. The CDR3 sequence: CASSHKGLAGLSYNEQFF. In nucleotides, the CDR3 is TGTGCCAGCAGTCACAAAGGACTAGCGGGTCTATCCTACAATGAGCAGTTCTTC.

In regard to this clone: Germline and junction disagree at one end, which may indicate a read error. The gene calls are TRBV12-3 or TRBV12-4 and TRBJ2-3; TRBD2 might be the D (5 bases). The CDR3 has 14 residues. This chain's CDR3 is CATKVASSTETQYF. CDR3 sequence (DNA): TGTGCCACAAAGGTCGCATCTAGCACAGAGACGCAGTATTTT.

The chain has TRBV6-2 or TRBV6-3 and TRBJ1-2; D not resolved. With 2 bases removed from V and 5 bases from J, the gap between germline ends came to 9 bases. The CDR3 is 13 residues long. The germline gives CDR1 MNHEY, CDR2 SVGEGT. Here the CDR3 reads CASSYRGPYGYTF. The CDR3 DNA sequence: TGTGCCAGCAGTTACCGCGGACCGTATGGCTACACCTTC.

This chain joins TRBV28 and TRBJ1-6; D may be TRBD1 (5 bases). There are 14 residues in the CDR3. Germline CDR1 and CDR2: MDHEN and SYDVKM. Between the trimmed V and J ends, which lost 4 bases and 7 bases, there was a span of 11 bases. CDR3 bases: TGTGCCAGCAGTTATCTGGGGGGAAATTCACCCCTCCACTTT. Its translation: CASSYLGGNSPLHF. Complete variable domain (other parts from reference TRBV28 and TRBJ1-6): DVKVTQSSRYLVKRTGEKVFLECVQDMDHENMFWYRQDPGLGLRLIYFSYDVKMKEKGDIPEGYSVSREKKERFSLILESASTNQTSMYLCASSYLGGNSPLHFGNGTRLTVT.

There are a few counts of this clone. This rearrangement joins TRBV27 to TRBJ2-7; TRBD2 aligns across 9 bases. Per germline, CDR1 MNHEY and CDR2 SMNVEV (reference sequence). The CDR3 consists of 15 residues. Unmatched junction bases numbered 12, after V lost 7 bases and J lost 5 bases. The DNA of the CDR3 is TGTGCCAGCAAGTTGTCGCCGGGACTAGCAAACGAGCAGTACTTC. Translated, it gives CASKLSPGLANEQYF.

This chain uses TRBV20-1 with TRBJ2-7, with 9 nucleotides matching TRBD2. With V trimmed by 2 bases and J by 3 bases, 11 bases remained unmatched. Germline V gene sequence: CDR1 DFQATT, CDR2 SNEGSKA (reference sequence). CDR3 length: 16 residues. Here the CDR3 reads CSARPQSGLAFYEQYF. The CDR3, as DNA: TGCAGTGCTAGACCCCAATCGGGACTAGCCTTCTACGAGCAGTACTTC.

The gene calls are TRBV11-2 and TRBJ2-7; a possible D gene is TRBD2 (5 bases). Per germline, CDR1 SGHAT and CDR2 FQNNGV. This CDR3 region has 15 residues. V was pared by 2 bases and J by 9 bases, with 20 bases between. DNA of the CDR3: TGTGCCAGCAGCTTATACGAGGGTCGCAATATTTGGCAGTACTTC. This gives the protein CASSLYEGRNIWQYF.

The gene calls are TRBV6-4 and TRBJ1-1; D is unresolved. This CDR3 has 13 residues. Per germline, CDR1 MRHNA and CDR2 SNTAGT. V lost 0 bases and J 5 bases, leaving 7 bases between the germline ends. The CDR3 bases are TGTGCCAGCAGTGACTCTAGTATGACTGAAGCTTTCTTT. Protein product: CASSDSSMTEAFF.

V is TRBV7-2 and J is TRBJ2-7; D gene uncertain. The CDR3 consists of 13 residues. Between the trimmed V and J ends, which lost 4 bases and 2 bases, there was a span of 9 bases. CDR1 and CDR2 (germline): SGHTA, FQGNSA. CDR3 DNA: TGTGCCAGCAGCTCCGGGTTGACCTACGAGCAGTACTTC. It is translated as CASSSGLTYEQYF.

The V and J genes are TRBV20-1 and TRBJ2-3; 11 nucleotides line up with TRBD1. Germline values: CDR1 DFQATT, CDR2 SNEGSKA (reference sequence). The CDR3 runs 12 residues. V lost 0 bases, J lost 13 bases, and 3 bases stayed unmatched. CDR3 nucleotide sequence: TGCAGTGCTAGAGATGCGGGACAGGGGGAGTATTTT. It is translated as CSARDAGQGEYF.

With regard to this clone: A read error may produce the germline difference seen at one junction end. The rearrangement uses TRBV16 and TRBJ1-5; 7 bases fit TRBD1. This CDR3 comprises 17 residues. Per germline, CDR1 KGHSY and CDR2 FQNENV. The CDR3 DNA reads TGTGCCAGCAGCGAATCCCAGGGGGATTATAGCATTCAGCCCCAGCATTTT. It yields the protein CASSESQGDYSIQPQHF.

In its sample, this clone is large. This chain joins TRBV19 and TRBJ2-7; 7 bases agree with TRBD1. From germline, CDR1 is LNHDA and CDR2 SQIVND (reference sequence). V shed 4 bases and J 3 bases; nucleotides not matched to a gene: 6. The CDR3 is 14 amino acids. In DNA form, the CDR3 reads TGTGCCAGTAGTAAAGGGACAGCCATCTACGAGCAGTACTTC. Translated: CASSKGTAIYEQYF.

The chain carries TRBV6-2 or TRBV6-3 and TRBJ1-2; no clear D. V dropped 3 bases and J dropped 2 bases, with 7 bases sitting between them. Germline loops: CDR1 MNHEY, CDR2 SVGEGT. The CDR3 runs 13 residues. The CDR3 coding sequence is TGTGCCAGCAGTTATGGTTTCAACTATGGCTACACCTTC. Translating gives CASSYGFNYGYTF.

The chain links TRBV28 to TRBJ2-7; D not certain. V was trimmed by 1 base and J by 3 bases, leaving 1 base between them. Germline loops: CDR1 MDHEN, CDR2 SYDVKM. The CDR3 contains 11 residues. CDR3 in DNA: TGTGCCAGCAGTTTATACTACGAGCAGTACTTC. Protein product: CASSLYYEQYF.

Sample share makes this clone large. Other DNA sequences in this sample translate to the same CDR3. The J gene is TRBJ1-1, the V gene TRBV28; D may be TRBD1 (5 bases). Germline V CDR1 and CDR2: MDHEN, SYDVKM. CDR3 length: 14 residues. V shed 2 bases and J shed 6 bases, with 13 bases lying between them. CDR3 region: CASSLTQTEAEAFF. The CDR3 nucleotides read TGTGCCAGCAGTTTAACTCAGACAGAGGCTGAAGCTTTCTTT.

This clone was counted ten times or more. The CDR3 loop reads CASSHSSREVWNEQFF. CDR3 in DNA: TGCGCCAGCAGCCACTCTTCGCGGGAGGTTTGGAATGAGCAGTTCTTC. V is TRBV4-1 and J is TRBJ2-1, with TRBD2 matching over 8 bases. Trimming took 3 bases from V and 7 from J; bases not matched to a gene: 11. Germline V CDR1 and CDR2: MGHRA, YSYEKL. The CDR3 totals 16 residues.

About this clone: An end of the junction differs from the germline gene, which may be a read error. The V and J genes are TRBV6-1 and TRBJ2-7; 7 nucleotides align to TRBD1. CDR1 is MNHNS and CDR2 is SASEGT in the germline V gene. The CDR3 is 14 residues long. CDR3 residues: CASIRGTREGEQCF. The CDR3 nucleotides are TGTGCCAGCATCAGGGGGACAAGAGAGGGCGAGCAGTGCTTC.

This clone is categorized as large (0.1 to 1%). The chain employs TRBV7-3 and TRBJ2-7; TRBD1 aligns across 9 bases. The CDR3 is made up of 16 amino acids. Germline V gene lookup returns CDR1 SGHTA and CDR2 FQGTGA. The junction had 10 bases not matched to a gene; V was cut back by 5 bases and J by 2 bases. CDR3 sequence: CASSRTGGVHPYEQYF. In DNA form, the CDR3 reads TGTGCCAGCAGCCGAACAGGGGGCGTCCATCCCTACGAGCAGTACTTC.

This clone ranks as large. The chain has TRBV6-1 and TRBJ2-7, with 11 positions matching TRBD2. The J segment lost 2 bases and the V segment lost 1 base, leaving 1 base of the junction unmatched. The germline V gene encodes CDR1 MNHNS and CDR2 SASEGT. The CDR3 length is 15 residues. CDR3 protein: CASSEEGLAAYEQYF. The CDR3, as DNA: TGTGCCAGCAGTGAAGAGGGACTAGCGGCCTACGAGCAGTACTTC.